Listed here are 26 T cell receptor beta chains from one sample, sequenced in a study of blood T cell repertoires in COVID-19. Only in-frame clones appear in the TCRdb table, and some are missing; sequencing was by immunoSEQ multiplex PCR. This table has 360,000 or so clones, around 86% appearing once. Sequencing was carried out using PBMCs or T cells enriched from blood (not recorded which). The source of these receptors is a woman aged 45-65 years who had recovered from COVID-19.

V is TRBV4-2 and J is TRBJ1-6; D is unresolved. The germline V gene encodes CDR1 LGHNA and CDR2 YNFKEQ. V gave up 0 bases and J gave up 14 bases, with 8 bases separating them. The CDR3 runs 12 residues. CDR3 DNA sequence: TGTGCCAGCAGCCAAGAAGGAGGATCCCTCCACTTT. Translated, it gives CASSQEGGSLHF.

This clone was observed a handful of times. The genes are TRBV7-2 and TRBJ2-3; the match to TRBD2 covers 7 bases. Germline CDR1 and CDR2: SGHTA and FQGNSA. The CDR3 covers 18 residues. Trimming took 1 base from V and 2 from J; bases not matched to a gene: 12. In nucleotides, the CDR3 is TGTGCCAGCAGCTTAGAGGGCGGAGCGGGGACTTCCACAGATACGCAGTATTTT. Protein: CASSLEGGAGTSTDTQYF.

This clone was seen more than once but under ten times. The chain's CDR3 is CASSYNTRPPTENYGYTF. CDR3 sequence (DNA): TGTGCCAGCAGCTACAACACACGTCCCCCGACAGAAAACTATGGCTACACCTTC. The rearrangement joins TRBV27 to TRBJ1-2, with D possibly TRBD1 on 5 matching bases. V lost 6 bases, J lost 2 bases, and 25 bases lay in between. Germline V CDR1 and CDR2: MNHEY, SMNVEV (reference sequence). The CDR3 spans 18 residues.

The J gene is TRBJ2-5, the V gene TRBV5-1; 10 nucleotides match TRBD2. The trim removed 1 base at V and 5 bases at J, leaving 5 bases unmatched. The germline V gene has CDR1 SGHRS and CDR2 YFSETQ. This CDR3 is 15 amino acids long. The CDR3 DNA reads as TGCGCCAGCAGCTTGTCTAGCGGGGGCCCGGAGACCCAGTACTTC. It is translated as CASSLSSGGPETQYF.

This clone has only a few counts. The chain recombines TRBV9 with TRBJ2-7; 9 bases map to TRBD1. Germline V gives CDR1 SGDLS, CDR2 YYNGEE. The CDR3 has 14 amino acids. V lost 3 bases and J lost 2; bases outside the gene matches: 3. Written as DNA, the CDR3 is TGTGCCAGCAGCGCGGGGACAGGGACCTACGAGCAGTACTTC. Amino acids: CASSAGTGTYEQYF.

CDR3 bases: TGTGCCAGCAGCGCCATCGGGACAGGGTTCAACGAGCAGTACTTC. Its translation is CASSAIGTGFNEQYF. V usage is TRBV9 and J usage is TRBJ2-7, with TRBD1 matching 9 bases. The germline V gene has CDR1 SGDLS and CDR2 YYNGEE. The CDR3 runs to 15 residues. Losses at the gene ends were 3 bases for V and 5 bases for J; bases not matched to a gene: 9. Variable domain in full (rest from reference TRBV9 and TRBJ2-7): DSGVTQTPKHLITATGQRVTLRCSPRSGDLSVYWYQQSLDQGLQFLIQYYNGEERAKGNILERFSAQQFPDLHSELNLSSLELGDSALYFCASSAIGTGFNEQYFGPGTRLTVT.

The genes are TRBV18 and TRBJ1-6; D uncertain. V shed 3 bases and J shed 7 bases, with 7 bases lying between them. Germline values: CDR1 KGHSH, CDR2 LQKENI. The CDR3 runs 13 residues. This CDR3 is CASSPQSNSPLHF. In nucleotides, the CDR3 is TGTGCCAGCTCACCTCAGTCAAATTCACCCCTCCACTTT.

This chain connects TRBV6-4 to TRBJ1-2; D gene uncertain. The germline V gene encodes CDR1 MRHNA and CDR2 SNTAGT. Between the trimmed V and J ends, which lost 2 bases and 1 base, there was a span of 17 bases. The CDR3 has 17 residues. CDR3 nucleotides: TGTGCCAGCAGTGACCGTTTTAGTATTCCCCTTAACTATGGCTACACCTTC. Translated, it gives CASSDRFSIPLNYGYTF.

This clone was found a few times. No DNA is shown, since the ends of the CDR3 on it are uncertain; the CDR3 is the one TCRdb lists. V usage is TRBV11-2 and J usage is TRBJ1-2; the table's D call, TRBD1, has no DNA check behind it. Termini included, the CDR3 measures 12 amino acids. CDR1 and CDR2 from the germline V gene are SGHAT and FQNNGV. CDR3 loop: CASSLVGQGNTF.

V is TRBV12-5 and J is TRBJ1-2, with D perhaps matching TRBD1 (5 bases). Germline loops: CDR1 LGHNT, CDR2 FRNRAP. The CDR3 has 14 amino acids. V was trimmed by 6 bases and J by 2 bases, leaving 13 bases between them. The CDR3 DNA reads TGTGCTAGTGGGACGAGTGGGGGGAACTATGGCTACACCTTC. Protein: CASGTSGGNYGYTF.

This chain links TRBV27 with TRBJ1-2; D ambiguous. Germline loops: CDR1 MNHEY, CDR2 SMNVEV (reference sequence). Trimming left V 3 bases short and J 3 bases short, with 14 bases between. This CDR3 contains 15 residues. CDR3 loop: CASSFLGRNHYGYTF. CDR3 DNA: TGTGCCAGCAGTTTTCTGGGCAGGAACCACTATGGCTACACCTTC.

Only one count was recorded for this clone. The chain combines TRBV18 with TRBJ2-2; possible D gene TRBD1, 6 bases. The CDR3 length is 15 residues. The germline gives CDR1 KGHSH, CDR2 LQKENI. With 2 bases removed from V and 3 bases from J, the gap between germline ends came to 10 bases. CDR3 coding DNA: TGTGCCAGCTCACCAACGACAGGAGACACCGGGGAGCTGTTTTTT. Encoded protein: CASSPTTGDTGELFF.

The V and J genes are TRBV5-6 and TRBJ1-2, with a weak D call TRBD1 (5 bases). The CDR3 totals 15 residues. Germline CDR1 is SGHDT and CDR2 is YYEEEE. V shed 3 bases and J shed 6 bases, with 18 bases lying between them. For the CDR3, the DNA is TGTGCCAGCAGCTCCCGCGCGGGGGGAGTCAATGGCTACACCTTC. This gives the protein CASSSRAGGVNGYTF.

The chain is built from TRBV29-1 and TRBJ1-3; no definite D call. Germline lookup yields CDR1 SQVTM and CDR2 ANQGSEA. The CDR3 has 13 residues. The V and J ends lost 7 bases and 4 bases respectively, with 14 bases between them. The CDR3 is CSGGWSGGNTIYF. As DNA, the CDR3 is TGCAGCGGCGGCTGGTCGGGAGGAAACACCATATATTTT.

This chain links TRBV6-6 with TRBJ1-2; tentative D call: TRBD1 (6 bases). The CDR3 runs to 13 residues. CDR1 MNHNY and CDR2 SVGAGI come from the germline V gene (reference sequence). Trimming shortened V by 3 bases and J by 7 bases, and 12 bases separated the two germline ends. The CDR3 loop reads CASSYGDTLGYTF. In DNA form, the CDR3 reads TGTGCCAGCAGTTATGGGGACACCCTTGGCTACACCTTC.

This clone has a single count. The J gene is TRBJ1-4, the V gene TRBV4-1; D is ambiguous. Trimming shortened V by 0 bases and J by 10 bases, and 12 bases separated the two germline ends. The CDR3 spans 14 residues. Germline V gives CDR1 MGHRA, CDR2 YSYEKL. CDR3 bases: TGCGCCAGCAGCCAAGAGGGAGGCTTAGGAAAACTGTTTTTT. This translates into CASSQEGGLGKLFF.

In its sample, this clone was seen a few times. V gene TRBV30 combines with J gene TRBJ1-4; no reliable D call. Germline CDR1 is GTSNPN and CDR2 is SVGIG (reference sequence). CDR3 length: 12 residues. V dropped 3 bases and J dropped 5 bases, with 7 bases sitting between them. The CDR3 spells CAWRAGNEKLFF. CDR3 in DNA: TGTGCCTGGAGAGCGGGGAATGAAAAACTGTTTTTT.

The chain employs TRBV5-1 and TRBJ2-7, with 8 bases fitting TRBD1. The germline CDR1 and CDR2 sequences are SGHRS and YFSETQ. CDR3 length: 15 residues. V was pared by 3 bases and J by 5 bases, with 10 bases of the junction left unmatched. Here the CDR3 reads CASSWGRGRGDEQYF. CDR3 sequence (DNA): TGCGCCAGCAGCTGGGGCAGGGGGCGCGGTGACGAGCAGTACTTC.

This clone was found once. The chain carries TRBV5-4 and TRBJ1-2; 9 bases agree with TRBD1. The trim removed 4 bases at V and 7 bases at J, leaving 8 bases unmatched. Looked up from germline, CDR1 is SGHNT and CDR2 is YYREEE (reference sequence). This CDR3 has 14 amino acids. In nucleotides, the CDR3 is TGTGCCAGCAGCCGGGACAGGGAGCCCCGTGGCTACACCTTC. This translates into CASSRDREPRGYTF.

This chain joins TRBV10-3 and TRBJ1-2; tentative D call: TRBD1 (6 bases). CDR3 length: 14 amino acids. V dropped 2 bases and J dropped 6 bases, with 13 bases sitting between them. Germline V CDR1 and CDR2: ENHRY, SYGVKD. CDR3 in amino acids: CAISESTSGDGYTF. As DNA, the CDR3 is TGTGCCATCAGTGAGAGCACCTCAGGGGATGGCTACACCTTC.

V is TRBV10-3 and J is TRBJ1-1; 8 positions match TRBD1. With V trimmed by 2 bases and J by 10 bases, 12 bases remained unmatched. Germline-derived CDR1 and CDR2 are ENHRY and SYGVKD. This CDR3 is built from 15 residues. CDR3 in amino acids: CAISETTQGVSGAFF. The CDR3 nucleotides read TGTGCCATCAGTGAGACGACACAGGGGGTCAGTGGAGCTTTCTTT.

The chain joins TRBV6-5 to TRBJ1-2; 8 bases are shared with TRBD1. The CDR3 runs 14 residues. CDR1 MNHEY and CDR2 SVGAGI come from the germline V gene. The J segment lost 2 bases and the V segment lost 7 bases, leaving 6 bases of the junction unmatched. The DNA for the CDR3 is TGTGCCAGCACAACAGGGGGTATAAACTATGGCTACACCTTC. Amino acid sequence: CASTTGGINYGYTF.

This clone was counted a single time. The rearrangement joins TRBV4-3 to TRBJ1-1; D is unclear. V was cut by 4 bases and J by 0 bases, with 15 bases left in between. Germline V gene sequence: CDR1 LGHNA, CDR2 YSLEER. CDR3 length equals 16 residues. The CDR3 DNA is TGCGCCAGCAGCCCGGCGGTGCCTTTCATGAACACTGAAGCTTTCTTT. Translating gives CASSPAVPFMNTEAFF.

This clone has just a few counts. The chain couples TRBV6-2 or TRBV6-3 to TRBJ2-2; D gene uncertain. V was clipped by 6 bases and J by 4 bases, with 18 bases between them. The CDR3 covers 16 residues. Germline-derived CDR1 and CDR2 are MNHEY and SVGEGT. The CDR3 DNA reads as TGTGCCAGCAGCGACCCGGGTCCCCTCCCCACCGGGGAGCTGTTTTTT. Translation: CASSDPGPLPTGELFF.

The rearrangement links TRBV4-3 to TRBJ2-7; TRBD2 agrees at 11 bases. CDR3 length: 17 residues. V lost 0 bases, J lost 4 bases, and 8 bases stayed unmatched. Germline-derived CDR1 and CDR2 are LGHNA and YSLEER. DNA for the CDR3: TGCGCCAGCAGCCAAGATATTCCTAGCGGGAGGCGGTACGAGCAGTACTTC. Translated: CASSQDIPSGRRYEQYF.

The rearrangement uses TRBV7-8 and TRBJ1-5; 7 bases are shared with TRBD1. This CDR3 region has 16 residues. The junction had 8 bases not matched to a gene; V was cut back by 4 bases and J by 2 bases. CDR1 is SGHVS and CDR2 is FQNEAQ in the germline V gene. DNA for the CDR3: TGTGCCAGCAGCTCTCAGGGGGTTGGTGGCAATCAGCCCCAGCATTTT. It specifies CASSSQGVGGNQPQHF.